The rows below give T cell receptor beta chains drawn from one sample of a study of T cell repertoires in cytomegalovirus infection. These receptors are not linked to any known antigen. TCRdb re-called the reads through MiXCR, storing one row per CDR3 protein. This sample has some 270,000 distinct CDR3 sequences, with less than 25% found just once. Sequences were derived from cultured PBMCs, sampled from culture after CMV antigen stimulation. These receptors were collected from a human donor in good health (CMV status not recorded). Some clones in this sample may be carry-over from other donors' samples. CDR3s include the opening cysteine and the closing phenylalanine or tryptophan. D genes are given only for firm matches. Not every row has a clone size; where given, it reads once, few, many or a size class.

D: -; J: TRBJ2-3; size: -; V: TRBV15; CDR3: CATSRDLKGADTQYF; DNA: TGTGCCACCAGCAGAGATCTAAAAGGGGCGGATACGCAGTATTTT
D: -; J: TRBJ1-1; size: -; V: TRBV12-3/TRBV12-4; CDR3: CASSRLQGTEAFF; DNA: TGTGCCAGCAGCCGTCTGCAGGGAACTGAAGCTTTCTTT
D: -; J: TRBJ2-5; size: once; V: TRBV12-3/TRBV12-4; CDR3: CASSSMPQETQYF; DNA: TGTGCCAGCAGTTCTATGCCCCAAGAGACCCAGTACTTC
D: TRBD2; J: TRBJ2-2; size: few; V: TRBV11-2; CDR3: CASSAGTSGRESGELFF; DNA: TGTGCCAGCAGCGCCGGGACTAGCGGGAGGGAATCCGGGGAGCTGTTTTTT
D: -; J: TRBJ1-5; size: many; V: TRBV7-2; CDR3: CASSLVPGSGQPQHF; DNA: TGTGCCAGCAGCTTAGTCCCAGGGTCTGGTCAGCCCCAGCATTTT
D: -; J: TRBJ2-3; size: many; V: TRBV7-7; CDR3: CASSPRVGTDTQYF; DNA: TGTGCCAGCAGCCCCCGGGTCGGCACAGATACGCAGTATTTT
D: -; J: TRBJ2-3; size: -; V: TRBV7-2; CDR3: CASSRDLWSDTQYF; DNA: TGTGCCAGCAGCCGGGACTTGTGGTCAGATACGCAGTATTTT
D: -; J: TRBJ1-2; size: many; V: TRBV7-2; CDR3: CASSLVGTNYGYTF; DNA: TGTGCCAGCAGCTTAGTCGGGACAAACTATGGCTACACCTTC
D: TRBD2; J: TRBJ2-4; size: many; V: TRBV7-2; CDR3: CASSRTSGSNIAKNIQYF; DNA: TGTGCCAGCAGCCGGACTAGCGGGAGTAATATAGCCAAAAACATTCAGTACTTC
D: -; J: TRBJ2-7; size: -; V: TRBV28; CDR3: CASTQGQSYEQYF; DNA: TGTGCCAGCACCCAGGGGCAGTCCTACGAGCAGTACTTC
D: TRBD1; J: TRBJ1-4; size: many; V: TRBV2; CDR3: CAKRPGQANEKLFF; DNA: TGTGCCAAGAGACCGGGACAGGCTAATGAAAAACTGTTTTTT
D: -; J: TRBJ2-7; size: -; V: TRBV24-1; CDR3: CATSDMGLYEQYF; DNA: TGTGCCACCAGTGATATGGGACTGTACGAGCAGTACTTC
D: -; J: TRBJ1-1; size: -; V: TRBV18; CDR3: CASSPGQGEDTEAFF; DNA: TGTGCCAGCTCCCCAGGGCAGGGAGAGGACACTGAAGCTTTCTTT
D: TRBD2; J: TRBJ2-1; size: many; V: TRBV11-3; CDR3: CASSQGHSGGNEQFF; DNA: TGTGCCAGCAGCCAAGGCCATAGCGGGGGAAATGAGCAGTTCTTC
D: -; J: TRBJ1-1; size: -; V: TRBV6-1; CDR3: CASSEAVGGTEAFF; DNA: TGTGCCAGCAGTGAAGCGGTCGGGGGCACTGAAGCTTTCTTT
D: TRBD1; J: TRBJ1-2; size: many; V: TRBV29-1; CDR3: CSVDRGGDYGYTF; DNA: TGCAGCGTTGACAGGGGGGGTGACTATGGCTACACCTTC
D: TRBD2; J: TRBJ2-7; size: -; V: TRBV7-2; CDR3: CASSLAVIGGSSYEQYF; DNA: TGTGCCAGCAGCTTAGCGGTGATCGGCGGGAGCTCCTACGAGCAGTACTTC
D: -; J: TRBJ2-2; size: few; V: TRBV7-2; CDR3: CASTRVRPANTGELFF; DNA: TGTGCCAGCACCCGTGTAAGGCCCGCGAACACCGGGGAGCTGTTTTTT
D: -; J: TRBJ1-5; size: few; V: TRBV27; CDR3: CASSRTNQPQHF; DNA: TGTGCCAGCAGTCGGACAAATCAGCCCCAGCATTTT
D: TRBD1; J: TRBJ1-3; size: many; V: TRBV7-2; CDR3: CASSLATGGNTIYF; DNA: TGTGCCAGCAGCTTAGCGACAGGGGGAAACACCATATATTTT
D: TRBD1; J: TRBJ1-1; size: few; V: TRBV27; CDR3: CASSRRQGIGTEAFF; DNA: TGTGCCAGCAGTCGCCGACAGGGGATTGGCACTGAAGCTTTCTTT
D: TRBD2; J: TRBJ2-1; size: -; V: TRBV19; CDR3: CASSMLIAGGYNEQFF; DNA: TGTGCCAGTAGTATGCTAATAGCGGGAGGCTACAATGAGCAGTTCTTC
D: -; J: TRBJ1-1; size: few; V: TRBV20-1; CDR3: CSARGARGMNTEAFF; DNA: TGCAGTGCTAGGGGAGCAAGGGGGATGAACACTGAAGCTTTCTTT
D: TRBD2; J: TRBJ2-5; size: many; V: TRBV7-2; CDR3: CASSLATRGFETQYF; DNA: TGTGCCAGCAGCTTAGCGACGCGGGGGTTCGAGACCCAGTACTTC
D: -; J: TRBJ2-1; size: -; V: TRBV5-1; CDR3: CASSDNGAVNEQFF; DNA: TGCGCCAGCAGCGACAATGGGGCCGTCAATGAGCAGTTCTTC
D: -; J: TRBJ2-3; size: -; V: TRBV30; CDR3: CAWSAGLRAGTDTQYF; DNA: TGTGCCTGGAGTGCCGGTTTGCGCGCCGGCACAGATACGCAGTATTTT
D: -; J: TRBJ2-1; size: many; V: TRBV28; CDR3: CASSFPVGWRGNNEQFF; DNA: TGTGCCAGCAGTTTCCCCGTCGGTTGGCGGGGCAACAATGAGCAGTTCTTC
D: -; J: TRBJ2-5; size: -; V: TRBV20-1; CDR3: CSASHGLQETQYF; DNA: TGCAGTGCTAGCCACGGCCTCCAAGAGACCCAGTACTTC
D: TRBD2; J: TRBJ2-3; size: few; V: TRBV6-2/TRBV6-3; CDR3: CASSYTGLAGNTDTQYF; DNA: TGTGCCAGCAGTTACACAGGACTAGCGGGGAACACAGATACGCAGTATTTT
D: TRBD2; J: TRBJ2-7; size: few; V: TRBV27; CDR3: CASSLLTSGRYEQYF; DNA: TGTGCCAGCAGTCTCCTGACTAGCGGAAGATACGAGCAGTACTTC
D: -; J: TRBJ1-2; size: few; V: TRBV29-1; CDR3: CSVEGQAITF; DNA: TGCAGCGTTGAAGGGCAGGCGATCACCTTC
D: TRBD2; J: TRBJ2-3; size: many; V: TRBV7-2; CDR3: CASSWGLVGTDTQYF; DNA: TGTGCCAGCAGCTGGGGACTAGTTGGCACAGATACGCAGTATTTT
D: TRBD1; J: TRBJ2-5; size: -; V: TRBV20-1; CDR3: CSARDPGTAKETQYF; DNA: TGCAGTGCTAGAGATCCCGGGACAGCTAAAGAGACCCAGTACTTC
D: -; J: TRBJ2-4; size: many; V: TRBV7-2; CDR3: CASSFPYDQNIQYF; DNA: TGTGCCAGCAGCTTTCCCTATGACCAAAACATTCAGTACTTC
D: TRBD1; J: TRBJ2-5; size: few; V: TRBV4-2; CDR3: CASSQPQGQGRETQYF; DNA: TGTGCCAGCAGCCAACCGCAAGGACAGGGCAGAGAGACCCAGTACTTC
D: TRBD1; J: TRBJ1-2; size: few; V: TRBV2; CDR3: CASRGQGWGRGYTF; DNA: TGTGCCAGCAGGGGACAGGGTTGGGGACGGGGCTACACCTTC
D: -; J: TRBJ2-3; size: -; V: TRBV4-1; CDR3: CASSPSPGLGEEADTQYF; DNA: TGCGCCAGCAGCCCCTCCCCGGGCCTGGGAGAGGAAGCAGATACGCAGTATTTT
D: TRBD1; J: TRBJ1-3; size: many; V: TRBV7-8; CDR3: CASSLAPGGGNTIYF; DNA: TGTGCCAGCAGCTTAGCCCCAGGGGGCGGAAACACCATATATTTT
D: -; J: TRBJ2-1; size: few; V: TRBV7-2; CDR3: CASSLPKKDEQFF; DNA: TGTGCCAGCAGCTTACCTAAGAAAGATGAGCAGTTCTTC
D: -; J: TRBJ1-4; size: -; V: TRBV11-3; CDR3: CASSHRDQNEKLFF; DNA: TGTGCCAGCAGCCACCGGGACCAAAATGAAAAACTGTTTTTT
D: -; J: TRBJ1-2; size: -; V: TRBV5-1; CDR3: CASSLATGLGYGYTF; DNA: TGCGCCAGCAGCTTGGCCACGGGGCTCGGGTATGGCTACACCTTC
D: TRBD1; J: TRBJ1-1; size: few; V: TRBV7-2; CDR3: CASRFDRGLDTEAFF; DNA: TGTGCCAGCAGGTTTGACAGGGGGCTGGACACTGAAGCTTTCTTT
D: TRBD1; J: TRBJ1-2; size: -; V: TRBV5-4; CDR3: CASSMGTGLDYTF; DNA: TGTGCCAGCAGCATGGGGACAGGGCTCGACTACACCTTC
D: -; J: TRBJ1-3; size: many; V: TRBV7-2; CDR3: CASSLDGGSSGNTIYF; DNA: TGTGCCAGCAGCTTAGATGGGGGCAGCTCTGGAAACACCATATATTTT
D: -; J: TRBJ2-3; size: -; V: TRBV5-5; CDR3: CASSLGFGGGRTDTQYF; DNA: TGTGCCAGCAGCTTGGGGTTCGGAGGGGGCCGCACAGATACGCAGTATTTT
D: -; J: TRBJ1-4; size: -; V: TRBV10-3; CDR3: CAISDPTSSGKLFF; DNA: TGTGCCATCAGTGATCCCACCTCCTCGGGAAAACTGTTTTTT
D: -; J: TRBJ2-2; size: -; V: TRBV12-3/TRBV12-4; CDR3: CASSLWSGSRGELFF; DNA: TGTGCCAGCAGTTTGTGGAGCGGATCCCGAGGGGAGCTGTTTTTT
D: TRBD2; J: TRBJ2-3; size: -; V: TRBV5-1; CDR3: CASSGSGTTGTDTQYF; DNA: TGCGCCAGCAGCGGTAGCGGGACCACGGGCACAGATACGCAGTATTTT
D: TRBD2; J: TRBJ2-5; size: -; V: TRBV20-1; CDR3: CSARVGGRIVRETQYF; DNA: TGCAGTGCTAGAGTGGGCGGGAGGATCGTAAGAGAGACCCAGTACTTC
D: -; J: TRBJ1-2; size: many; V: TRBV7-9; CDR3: CASSSGLKTASNYGYTF; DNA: TGTGCCAGCAGCTCCGGACTTAAGACAGCTTCTAACTATGGCTACACCTTC
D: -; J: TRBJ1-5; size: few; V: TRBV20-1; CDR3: CSAYGARGNQPQHF; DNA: TGCAGTGCTTACGGGGCGAGGGGCAATCAGCCCCAGCATTTT
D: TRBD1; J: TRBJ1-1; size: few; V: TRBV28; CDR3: CANRGLNTEAFF; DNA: TGTGCCAACAGGGGGCTGAACACTGAAGCTTTCTTT
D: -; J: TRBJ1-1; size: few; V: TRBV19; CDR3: CASSIAVRNTEAFF; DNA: TGTGCCAGTAGTATCGCGGTCCGGAACACTGAAGCTTTCTTT
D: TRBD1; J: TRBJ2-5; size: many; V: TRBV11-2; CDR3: CASSPTPGGETQYF; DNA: TGTGCCAGCAGCCCCACCCCAGGGGGAGAGACCCAGTACTTC